This TCR beta chain stems from a study of T cell responses to AZD1222 COVID-19 vaccine. About the study: Pooled samples include second doses given at about 4 or 12 weeks.

TCRdb's copy holds only in-frame clones and misses some; the assay was immunoSEQ multiplex PCR. Found here are 110,000 or so clones, around 90% of them singletons; the top ten hold about 5.2%. As regards this clone: Its antigen remains unknown.

Per germline, CDR1 SGHTA and CDR2 FQGNSA. The CDR3 totals 17 residues. Trimming took 2 bases from V and 5 from J; bases not matched to a gene: 13. The study's findings and limits: Within unmutated variant regions lay the reported targets of nearly half of spike-specific TCRs. The sample set comprised mostly white British donors with more females, and clonal diversity was possibly underestimated.

The material sequenced was peripheral blood, taken on day 0 of AZD1222 vaccination. This TCR was sampled from an adult in good health. The chain couples TRBV7-2 to TRBJ1-2, with 8 positions matching TRBD1. The CDR3 bases are TGTGCCAGCAGCTTAAGGGCCGGGGACAGGAGGGGGTATGGCTACACCTTC. It encodes CASSLRAGDRRGYGYTF.